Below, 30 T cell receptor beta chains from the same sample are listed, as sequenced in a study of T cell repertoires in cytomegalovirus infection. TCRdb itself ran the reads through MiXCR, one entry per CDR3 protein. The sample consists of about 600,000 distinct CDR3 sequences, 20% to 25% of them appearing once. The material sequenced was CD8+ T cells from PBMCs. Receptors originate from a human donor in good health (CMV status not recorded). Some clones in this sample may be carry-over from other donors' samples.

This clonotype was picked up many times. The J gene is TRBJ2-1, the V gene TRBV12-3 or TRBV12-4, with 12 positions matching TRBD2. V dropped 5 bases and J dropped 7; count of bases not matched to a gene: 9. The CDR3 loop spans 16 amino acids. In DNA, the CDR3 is TGTGCCAGCAGTCTATCTAGCGGGGGGGTTCATAATGAGCAGTTCTTC. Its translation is CASSLSSGGVHNEQFF.

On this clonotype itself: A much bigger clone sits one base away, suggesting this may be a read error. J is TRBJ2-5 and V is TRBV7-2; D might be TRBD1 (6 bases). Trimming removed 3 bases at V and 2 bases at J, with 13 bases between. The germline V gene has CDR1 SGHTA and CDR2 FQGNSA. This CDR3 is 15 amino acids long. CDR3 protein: CASSFGTIRQETQYF. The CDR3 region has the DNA TGTGCCAGCAGCTTCGGGACAATAAGACAAGAGACCCAGTACTTC.

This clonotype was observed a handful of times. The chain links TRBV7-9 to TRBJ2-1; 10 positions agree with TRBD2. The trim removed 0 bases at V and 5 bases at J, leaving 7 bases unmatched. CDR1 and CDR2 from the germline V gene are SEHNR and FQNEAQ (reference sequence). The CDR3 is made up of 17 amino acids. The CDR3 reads CASSLALLAGKHNEQFF. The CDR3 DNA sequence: TGTGCCAGCAGCTTAGCCCTACTAGCGGGGAAACACAATGAGCAGTTCTTC.

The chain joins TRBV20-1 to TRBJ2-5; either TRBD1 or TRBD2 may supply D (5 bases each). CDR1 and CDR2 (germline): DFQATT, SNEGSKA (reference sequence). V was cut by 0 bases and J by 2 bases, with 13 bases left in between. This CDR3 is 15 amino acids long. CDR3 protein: CSARDPRDPQETQYF. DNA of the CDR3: TGCAGTGCTAGAGATCCCCGGGACCCACAAGAGACCCAGTACTTC.

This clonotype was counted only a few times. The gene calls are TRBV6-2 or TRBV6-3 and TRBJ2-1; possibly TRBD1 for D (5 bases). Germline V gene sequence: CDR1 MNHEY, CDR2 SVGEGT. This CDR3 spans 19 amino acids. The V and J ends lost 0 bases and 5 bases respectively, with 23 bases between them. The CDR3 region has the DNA TGTGCCAGCAGTTACTCGAAGAAGGGGTCGAAAAGGGTGGACAATGAGCAGTTCTTC. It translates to CASSYSKKGSKRVDNEQFF.

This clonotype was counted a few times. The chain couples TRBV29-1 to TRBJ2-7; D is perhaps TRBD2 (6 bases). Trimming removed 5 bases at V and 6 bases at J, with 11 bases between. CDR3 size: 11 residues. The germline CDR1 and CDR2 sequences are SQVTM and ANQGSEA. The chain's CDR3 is CSVTWGVEQYV. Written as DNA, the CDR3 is TGCAGCGTTACTTGGGGGGTCGAGCAGTACGTC.

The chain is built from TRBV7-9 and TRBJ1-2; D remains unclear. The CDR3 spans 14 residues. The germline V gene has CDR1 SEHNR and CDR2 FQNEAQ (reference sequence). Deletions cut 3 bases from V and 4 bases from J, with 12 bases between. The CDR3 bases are TGTGCCAGCAGCTTTATACAGCTCTTCTATGGCTACACCTTC. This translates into CASSFIQLFYGYTF.

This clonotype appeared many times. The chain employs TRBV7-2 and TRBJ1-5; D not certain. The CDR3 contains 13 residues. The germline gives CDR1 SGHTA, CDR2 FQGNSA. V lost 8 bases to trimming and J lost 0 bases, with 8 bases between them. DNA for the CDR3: TGTGCCAGCGGACTTATTAGCAATCAGCCCCAGCATTTT. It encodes CASGLISNQPQHF.

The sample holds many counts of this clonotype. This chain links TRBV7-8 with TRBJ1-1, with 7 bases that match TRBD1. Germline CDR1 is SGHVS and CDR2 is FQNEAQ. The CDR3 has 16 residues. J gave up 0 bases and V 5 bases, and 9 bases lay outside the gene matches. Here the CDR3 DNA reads TGTGCCAGCAGCGTTGACAGGGTTAGGATGAACACTGAAGCTTTCTTT. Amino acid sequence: CASSVDRVRMNTEAFF.

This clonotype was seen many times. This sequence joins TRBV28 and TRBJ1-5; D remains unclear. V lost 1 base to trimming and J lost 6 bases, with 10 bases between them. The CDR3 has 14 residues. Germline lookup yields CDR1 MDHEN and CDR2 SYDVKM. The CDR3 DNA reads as TGTGCCAGCAGTTTATCGTCGGAGGGTCAGCCCCAGCATTTT. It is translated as CASSLSSEGQPQHF.

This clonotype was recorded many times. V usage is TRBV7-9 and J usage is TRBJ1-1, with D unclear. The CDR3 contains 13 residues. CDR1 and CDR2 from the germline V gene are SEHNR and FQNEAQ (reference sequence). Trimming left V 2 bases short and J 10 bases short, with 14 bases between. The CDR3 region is CASSLIGGVTAFF. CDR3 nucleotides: TGTGCCAGCAGCTTAATCGGAGGAGTTACAGCTTTCTTT. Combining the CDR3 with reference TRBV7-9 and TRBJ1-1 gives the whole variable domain DTGVSQNPRHKITKRGQNVTFRCDPISEHNRLYWYRQTLGQGPEFLTYFQNEAQLEKSRLLSDRFSAERPKGSFSTLEIQRTEQGDSAMYLCASSLIGGVTAFFGQGTRLTVV.

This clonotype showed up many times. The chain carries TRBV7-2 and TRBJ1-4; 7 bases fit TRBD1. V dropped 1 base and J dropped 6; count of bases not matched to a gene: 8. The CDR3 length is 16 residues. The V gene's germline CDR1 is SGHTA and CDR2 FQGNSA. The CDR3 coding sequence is TGTGCCAGCAGCTTAGATCTCGGGCAGGGGGATGAAAAACTGTTTTTT. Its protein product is CASSLDLGQGDEKLFF.

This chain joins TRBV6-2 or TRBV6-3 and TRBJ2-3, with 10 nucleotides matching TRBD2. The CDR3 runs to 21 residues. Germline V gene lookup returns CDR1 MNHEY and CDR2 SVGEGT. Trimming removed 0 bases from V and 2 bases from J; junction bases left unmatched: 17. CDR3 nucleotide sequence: TGTGCCAGCAGTTACTCGACGCGGACTTCTCTAGCGGGGGCTCCCACAGATACGCAGTATTTT. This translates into CASSYSTRTSLAGAPTDTQYF.

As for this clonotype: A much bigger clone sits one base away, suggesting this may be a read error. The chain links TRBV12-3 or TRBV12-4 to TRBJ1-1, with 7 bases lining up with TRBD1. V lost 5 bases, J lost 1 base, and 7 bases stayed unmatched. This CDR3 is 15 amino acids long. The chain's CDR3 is CASSRLGQTNTEAFF. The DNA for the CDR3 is TGTGCCAGCAGTCGTCTGGGACAGACGAACACTGAAGCTTTCTTT.

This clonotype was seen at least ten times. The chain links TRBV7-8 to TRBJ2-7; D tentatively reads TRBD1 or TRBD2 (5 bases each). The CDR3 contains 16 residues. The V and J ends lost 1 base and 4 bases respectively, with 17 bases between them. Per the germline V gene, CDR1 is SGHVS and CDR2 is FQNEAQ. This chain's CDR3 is CASSLGGIGSAYEQYV. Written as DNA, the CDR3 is TGTGCCAGCAGCTTAGGGGGGATTGGATCTGCTTACGAGCAGTACGTC.

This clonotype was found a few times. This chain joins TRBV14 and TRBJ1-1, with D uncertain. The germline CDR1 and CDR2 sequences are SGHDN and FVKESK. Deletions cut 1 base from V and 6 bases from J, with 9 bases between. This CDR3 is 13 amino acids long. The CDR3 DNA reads TGTGCCAGCAGCCAAGTAAAGGGCTCTGAAGCTTTCTTT. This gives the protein CASSQVKGSEAFF. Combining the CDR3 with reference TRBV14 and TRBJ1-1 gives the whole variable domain EAGVTQFPSHSVIEKGQTVTLRCDPISGHDNLYWYRRVMGKEIKFLLHFVKESKQDESGMPNNRFLAERTGGTYSTLKVQPAELEDSGVYFCASSQVKGSEAFFGQGTRLTVV.

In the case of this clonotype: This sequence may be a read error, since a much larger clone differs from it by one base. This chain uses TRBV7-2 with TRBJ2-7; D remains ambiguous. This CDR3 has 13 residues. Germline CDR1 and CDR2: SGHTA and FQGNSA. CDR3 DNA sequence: TGTGCCAGCAGCTTATGGGAAACCTACGTGCAGTACGTC. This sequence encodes CASSLWETYVQYV.

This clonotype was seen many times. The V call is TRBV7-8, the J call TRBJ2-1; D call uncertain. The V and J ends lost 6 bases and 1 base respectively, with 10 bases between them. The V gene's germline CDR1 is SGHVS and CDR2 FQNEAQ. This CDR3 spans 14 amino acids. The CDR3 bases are TGTGCCAGCAGAACCAGCTTTTCCTACAATGAGCAGTTCTTC. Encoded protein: CASRTSFSYNEQFF.

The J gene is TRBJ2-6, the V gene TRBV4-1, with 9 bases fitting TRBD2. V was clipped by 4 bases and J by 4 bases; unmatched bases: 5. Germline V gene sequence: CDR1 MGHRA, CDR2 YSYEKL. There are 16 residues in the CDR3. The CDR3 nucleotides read TGCGCCAGCAGCCGCCGACTAGCGGTGGGGGCCAACGTCCTGACTTTC. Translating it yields CASSRRLAVGANVLTF.

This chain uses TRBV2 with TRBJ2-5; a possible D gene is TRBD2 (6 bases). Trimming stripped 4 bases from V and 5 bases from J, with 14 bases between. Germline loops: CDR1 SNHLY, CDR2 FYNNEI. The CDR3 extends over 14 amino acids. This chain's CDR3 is CASSGKGRGETQYF. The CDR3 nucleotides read TGTGCCAGCAGTGGAAAGGGCCGGGGGGAGACCCAGTACTTC.

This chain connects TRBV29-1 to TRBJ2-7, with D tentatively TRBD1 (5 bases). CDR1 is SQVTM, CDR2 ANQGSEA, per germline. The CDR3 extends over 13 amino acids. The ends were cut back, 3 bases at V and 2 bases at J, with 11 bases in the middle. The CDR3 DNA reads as TGCAGCGTTGAGACAGATTCCCCCTACGAGCAGTACTTC. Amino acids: CSVETDSPYEQYF.

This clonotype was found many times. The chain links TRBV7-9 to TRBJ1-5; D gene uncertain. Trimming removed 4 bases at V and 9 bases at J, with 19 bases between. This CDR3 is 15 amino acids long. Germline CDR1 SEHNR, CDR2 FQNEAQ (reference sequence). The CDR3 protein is CASSSGRGSSRPQHF. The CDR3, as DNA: TGTGCCAGCAGCTCCGGACGGGGTAGTTCCCGGCCCCAGCATTTT.

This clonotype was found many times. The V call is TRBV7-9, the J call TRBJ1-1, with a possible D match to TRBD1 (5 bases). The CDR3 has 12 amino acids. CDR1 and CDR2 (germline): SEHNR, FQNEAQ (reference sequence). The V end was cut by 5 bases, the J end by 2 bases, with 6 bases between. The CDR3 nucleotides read TGTGCCAGCAGCCGGGACAACACTGAAGCTTTCTTT. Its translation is CASSRDNTEAFF.

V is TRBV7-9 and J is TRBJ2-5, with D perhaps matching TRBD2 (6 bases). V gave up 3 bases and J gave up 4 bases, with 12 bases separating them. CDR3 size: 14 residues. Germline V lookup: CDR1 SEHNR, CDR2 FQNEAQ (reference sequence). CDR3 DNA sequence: TGTGCCAGCAGCTTCCCGGAGGGCCGAGAGACCCAGTACTTC. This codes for CASSFPEGRETQYF.

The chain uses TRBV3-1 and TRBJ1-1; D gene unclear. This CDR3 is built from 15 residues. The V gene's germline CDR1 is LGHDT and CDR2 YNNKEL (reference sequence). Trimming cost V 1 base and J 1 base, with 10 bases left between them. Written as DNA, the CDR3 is TGTGCCAGCAGCCAAGTGATTCTAGGGAACACTGAAGCTTTCTTT. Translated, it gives CASSQVILGNTEAFF.

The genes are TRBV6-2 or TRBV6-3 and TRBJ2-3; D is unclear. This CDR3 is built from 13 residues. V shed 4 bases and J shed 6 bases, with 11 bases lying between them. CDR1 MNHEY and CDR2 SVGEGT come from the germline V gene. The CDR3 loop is CASSSRPADTQYF. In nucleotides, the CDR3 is TGTGCCAGCAGTTCCCGTCCAGCGGATACGCAGTATTTT.

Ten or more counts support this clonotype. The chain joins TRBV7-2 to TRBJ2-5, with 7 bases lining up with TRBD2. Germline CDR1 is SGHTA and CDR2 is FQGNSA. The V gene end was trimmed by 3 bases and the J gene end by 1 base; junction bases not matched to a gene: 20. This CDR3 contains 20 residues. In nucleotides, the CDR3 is TGTGCCAGCAGCTTTAGGGATGACAAGTGGGTAGCGGGTCTCCAAGAGACCCAGTACTTC. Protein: CASSFRDDKWVAGLQETQYF.

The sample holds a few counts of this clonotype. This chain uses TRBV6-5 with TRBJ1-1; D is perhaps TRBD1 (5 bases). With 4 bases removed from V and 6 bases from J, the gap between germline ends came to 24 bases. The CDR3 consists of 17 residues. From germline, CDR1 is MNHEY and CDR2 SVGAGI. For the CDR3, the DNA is TGTGCCAGCAGTTTACTCGATATGGGACGGGGGATCCCTGAAGCTTTCTTT. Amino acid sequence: CASSLLDMGRGIPEAFF.

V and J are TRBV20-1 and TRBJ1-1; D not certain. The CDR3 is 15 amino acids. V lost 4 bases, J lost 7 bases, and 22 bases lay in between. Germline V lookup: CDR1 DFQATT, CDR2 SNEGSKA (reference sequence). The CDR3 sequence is CSAKPLRTSQIEAFF. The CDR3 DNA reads TGCAGTGCTAAACCCCTCAGGACGAGTCAGATTGAAGCTTTCTTT.

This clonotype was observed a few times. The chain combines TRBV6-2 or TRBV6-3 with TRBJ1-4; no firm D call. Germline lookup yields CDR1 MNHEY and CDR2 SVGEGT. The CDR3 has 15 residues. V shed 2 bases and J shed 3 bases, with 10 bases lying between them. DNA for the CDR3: TGTGCCAGCAGTTACAACCCGTGGGCTAATGAAAAACTGTTTTTT. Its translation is CASSYNPWANEKLFF.